The next 24 T cell receptor beta chains were all read from a single sample in a study of shared clonotypes between healthy human individuals. Assay: immunoSEQ multiplex PCR; the TCRdb copy retains only in-frame clones and omits some. The sample lists around 510,000 clones, roughly 79% seen once, with around 11% in the top ten. Sequencing was carried out using PBMCs. Source of these receptors: a woman between 35 and 50 years old in good health. Some clones in this sample may be carry-over from other donors' samples.

Only one count was recorded for this clone. V gene TRBV28 combines with J gene TRBJ1-3; weak D call: TRBD1 (6 bases). This CDR3 has 15 residues. Trimming took 4 bases from V and 4 from J, leaving 14 bases between them. Germline lookup yields CDR1 MDHEN and CDR2 SYDVKM. As DNA, the CDR3 is TGTGCCAGCAGTTATGCTCGGACAGAAGGAAACACCATATATTTT. Translated, it gives CASSYARTEGNTIYF.

This clone was seen once. This rearrangement joins TRBV28 to TRBJ2-3; maybe TRBD2 (6 bases). CDR3 length: 11 amino acids. Germline CDR1 MDHEN, CDR2 SYDVKM. The CDR3 loop reads CASGPTDTQYF. CDR3 in DNA: TGTGCTAGCGGCCCCACAGATACGCAGTATTTT.

This chain joins TRBV18 and TRBJ2-7; 7 positions match TRBD2. The CDR3 runs 14 residues. CDR1 is KGHSH and CDR2 is LQKENI in the germline V gene. The ends lost 1 base at V and 2 bases at J; junction bases unmatched: 2. The CDR3 spells CASSPREGPYEQYF. The CDR3 nucleotides are TGTGCCAGCTCACCACGGGAGGGACCCTACGAGCAGTACTTC. The entire variable domain, with the rest obtained from reference TRBV18 and TRBJ2-7, is as follows: NAGVMQNPRHLVRRRGQEARLRCSPMKGHSHVYWYRQLPEEGLKFMVYLQKENIIDESGMPKERFSAEFPKEGPSILRIQQVVRGDSAAYFCASSPREGPYEQYFGPGTRLTVT.

The chain combines TRBV30 with TRBJ2-7; D is unresolved. There are 10 residues in the CDR3. Germline loops: CDR1 GTSNPN, CDR2 SVGIG (reference sequence). Between the trimmed V and J ends, which lost 2 bases and 5 bases, there was a span of 4 bases. In DNA form, the CDR3 reads TGTGCCTGGAGTTATGACGAGCAGTACTTC. Its protein is CAWSYDEQYF. Looking up the rest from reference TRBV30 and TRBJ2-7 gives the full variable domain: SQTIHQWPATLVQPVGSPLSLECTVEGTSNPNLYWYRQAAGRGLQLLFYSVGIGQISSEVPQNLSASRPQDRQFILSSKKLLLSDSGFYLCAWSYDEQYFGPGTRLTVT.

CDR3 in DNA: TGTGCCAGCAGTCTAGTCAGGGATAGCAAAAACATTCAGTACTTC. Its translation is CASSLVRDSKNIQYF. The rearrangement links TRBV27 to TRBJ2-4; weak D call: TRBD1 (5 bases). Per the germline V gene, CDR1 is MNHEY and CDR2 is SMNVEV (reference sequence). The V end lost 5 bases, the J end lost 3 bases, and 14 bases lay between the germline ends. The length of the CDR3 is 15 residues.

The chain couples TRBV30 to TRBJ1-1, with a weak D call TRBD1 (6 bases). Trimming removed 3 bases from V and 1 base from J, with 15 bases in between. The CDR3 is 15 amino acids. CDR1 is GTSNPN and CDR2 is SVGIG in the germline V gene (reference sequence). For the CDR3, the DNA is TGTGCCTGGAGCGCCATGACAGGCCGGAACACTGAAGCTTTCTTT. Protein product: CAWSAMTGRNTEAFF.

The chain links TRBV28 to TRBJ1-1; D not certain. Trimming shortened V by 2 bases and J by 7 bases, and 17 bases separated the two germline ends. Per the germline V gene, CDR1 is MDHEN and CDR2 is SYDVKM. This CDR3 comprises 15 residues. As DNA, the CDR3 is TGTGCCAGCAGTTTAGAAGGGTTTGAACCCCTTGAAGCTTTCTTT. Its translation: CASSLEGFEPLEAFF.

The chain is built from TRBV2 and TRBJ2-2; 9 bases line up with TRBD1. The CDR3 runs 15 residues. Germline lookup yields CDR1 SNHLY and CDR2 FYNNEI. The trim removed 6 bases at V and 7 bases at J, leaving 9 bases unmatched. Here the CDR3 DNA reads TGTGCCAGCAGCGCAACAGGGGGCGAGTACGGGGAGCTGTTTTTT. As protein: CASSATGGEYGELFF.

This clone has more than one count but fewer than ten. V usage is TRBV9 and J usage is TRBJ2-7, with no clear D. The length of the CDR3 is 14 residues. V gave up 3 bases and J gave up 1 base, with 11 bases separating them. CDR1 and CDR2 from the germline V gene are SGDLS and YYNGEE. CDR3 region: CASSAGPGSYEQYF. CDR3 in DNA: TGTGCCAGCAGCGCAGGACCTGGGTCCTACGAGCAGTACTTC.

V and J are TRBV29-1 and TRBJ2-3; 9 nucleotides align to TRBD2. CDR3 length: 15 amino acids. The germline V gene encodes CDR1 SQVTM and CDR2 ANQGSEA. With V trimmed by 4 bases and J by 4 bases, 9 bases remained unmatched. The CDR3 DNA is TGCAGCGTTGCCGAAGGTGCGGGAGGGCCAGATACGCAGTATTTT. Protein sequence: CSVAEGAGGPDTQYF.

The chain employs TRBV7-9 and TRBJ1-1; TRBD1 matches at 8 bases. The CDR3 is 15 amino acids. Germline lookup yields CDR1 SEHNR and CDR2 FQNEAQ (reference sequence). Losses at the gene ends were 3 bases for V and 1 base for J; bases not matched to a gene: 4. The CDR3 DNA reads TGTGCCAGCAGCTTGGGGGACAGGCAGAACACTGAAGCTTTCTTT. Its protein product is CASSLGDRQNTEAFF.

V gene TRBV28 combines with J gene TRBJ1-4; 7 nucleotides line up with TRBD1. The J segment lost 6 bases and the V segment lost 4 bases, leaving 5 bases of the junction unmatched. In germline, CDR1 is MDHEN, CDR2 SYDVKM. CDR3 length: 14 residues. The CDR3 DNA is TGTGCCAGCAGTTCCTCAGGGGGAGATGAAAAACTGTTTTTT. Residues: CASSSSGGDEKLFF.

The chain links TRBV18 to TRBJ2-7, with 8 positions matching TRBD1. Germline V gene lookup returns CDR1 KGHSH and CDR2 LQKENI. The CDR3 totals 14 residues. The junction had 4 bases not matched to a gene; V was cut back by 3 bases and J by 3 bases. The CDR3 sequence: CASSPGTGYYEQYF. Here the CDR3 DNA reads TGTGCCAGCTCACCCGGGACAGGTTACTACGAGCAGTACTTC.

This rearrangement joins TRBV30 to TRBJ1-2, with 12 bases that match TRBD1. This CDR3 has 13 residues. In germline, CDR1 is GTSNPN, CDR2 SVGIG (reference sequence). Trimming cost V 8 bases and J 7 bases; bases outside gene matches: 8. The DNA of the CDR3 is TGTGCCGGCGCCGGGACAGGGGGCATTGGCTACACCTTC. It encodes CAGAGTGGIGYTF.

This clone showed up many times. At the DNA level, this CDR3 is encoded by other sequences in the same sample as well. The rearrangement uses TRBV14 and TRBJ2-7, with 7 bases fitting TRBD2. The germline CDR1 and CDR2 sequences are SGHDN and FVKESK. With V trimmed by 1 base and J by 3 bases, 6 bases remained unmatched. The length of the CDR3 is 15 residues. The CDR3 DNA reads TGTGCCAGCAGCCAAGGTCCGGGAGGCAGCTACGAGCAGTACTTC. Its translation is CASSQGPGGSYEQYF.

This clone was seen a few times. This chain connects TRBV7-8 to TRBJ1-2, with D possibly TRBD1 on 6 matching bases. The CDR3 covers 15 residues. Trimming took off 5 bases at V and 7 bases at J, with 20 bases between the two ends. Germline V gene sequence: CDR1 SGHVS, CDR2 FQNEAQ. CDR3 DNA: TGTGCCAGCAGCCCGGGCTGGGCGGACAGCCCTGGCTACACCTTC. Amino acids: CASSPGWADSPGYTF.

This clone showed up just once. Distinct nucleotide sequences in the sample also encode this CDR3. CDR3 protein: CASSLGLAVTDTQYF. CDR3 DNA: TGTGCCAGCAGCTTAGGGCTAGCGGTAACAGATACGCAGTATTTT. The V and J genes are TRBV7-3 and TRBJ2-3; 7 bases fit TRBD2. The J segment lost 3 bases and the V segment lost 2 bases, leaving 5 bases of the junction unmatched. Germline CDR1 and CDR2: SGHTA and FQGTGA. The CDR3 sequence is 15 residues long. The complete variable domain, with remaining parts taken from reference TRBV7-3 and TRBJ2-3, reads GAGVSQTPSNKVTEKGKYVELRCDPISGHTALYWYRQSLGQGPEFLIYFQGTGAADDSGLPNDRFFAVRPEGSVSTLKIQRTERGDSAVYLCASSLGLAVTDTQYFGPGTRLTVL.

This clone was counted between two and nine times. The J gene is TRBJ2-1, the V gene TRBV11-3; D uncertain. Per the germline V gene, CDR1 is SGHNT and CDR2 is YENEEA. The CDR3 has 13 residues. V lost 0 bases, J lost 9 bases, and 9 bases lay in between. CDR3 nucleotides: TGTGCCAGCAGCTTAGATATTTGGGGTGAGCAGTTCTTC. Residues: CASSLDIWGEQFF.

This clone was counted once. J is TRBJ2-1 and V is TRBV11-1; D may match TRBD1 or TRBD2 (5 bases each). This CDR3 region has 15 residues. V lost 4 bases, J lost 8 bases, and 18 bases lay in between. CDR1 is SGHAT and CDR2 is FQDESV in the germline V gene (reference sequence). CDR3 nucleotides: TGTGCCAGCAGCTCCCCGTCGGGGCCGCTCCATGAGCAGTTCTTC. The encoded protein is CASSSPSGPLHEQFF.

The chain has TRBV6-1 and TRBJ2-1, with D perhaps TRBD1 (5 bases). The CDR3 has 13 amino acids. Germline loops: CDR1 MNHNS, CDR2 SASEGT. The ends were cut back, 6 bases at V and 8 bases at J, with 14 bases in the middle. The CDR3 sequence: CASSARGWDEQFF. CDR3 bases: TGTGCCAGCAGCGCAAGGGGATGGGATGAGCAGTTCTTC.

The rearrangement uses TRBV6-1 and TRBJ2-2; D gene uncertain. Trimming took off 2 bases at V and 5 bases at J, with 12 bases between the two ends. CDR3 size: 15 residues. Germline CDR1 and CDR2: MNHNS and SASEGT. CDR3 region: CASSEKIRHTGELFF. In nucleotides, the CDR3 is TGTGCCAGCAGTGAAAAAATTCGACATACCGGGGAGCTGTTTTTT.

The V and J genes are TRBV6-1 and TRBJ1-5; 9 bases map to TRBD1. The CDR3 sequence is 15 residues long. Trimming cost V 1 base and J 7 bases; bases outside gene matches: 5. The V gene's germline CDR1 is MNHNS and CDR2 SASEGT. The CDR3 nucleotides read TGTGCCAGCAGTGAAGTGACAGGGGGAGGCCAGCCCCAGCATTTT. It specifies CASSEVTGGGQPQHF.

V and J are TRBV6-5 and TRBJ1-1, with D unresolved. The CDR3 sequence is 13 residues long. Germline V gene data show CDR1 as MNHEY and CDR2 as SVGAGI. V lost 5 bases and J 1 base, leaving 8 bases between the germline ends. The CDR3 DNA reads as TGTGCCAGCAGTCGCGGAGCGAACACTGAAGCTTTCTTT. This codes for CASSRGANTEAFF.

The CDR3 protein is CASLTGDQPQHF. The CDR3 DNA is TGTGCCAGTTTGACAGGGGATCAGCCCCAGCATTTT. The J gene is TRBJ1-5, the V gene TRBV19; 8 bases are a match to TRBD1. After removal of 8 bases from V and 5 bases from J, the junction contained 2 bases not matched to a gene. In germline, CDR1 is LNHDA, CDR2 SQIVND (reference sequence). The CDR3 contains 12 residues.